These 25 T cell receptor beta chains came from one sample sequenced in a study of blood T cell repertoires in COVID-19. Here immunoSEQ multiplex PCR was the method, and the copy in TCRdb shows in-frame clones only, minus some. The table includes about 200,000 clones, nearly 90% detected once. Sequenced input: peripheral blood. Every receptor here comes from a man aged 45 to 65 with COVID-19, enrolled during active disease.

The chain's CDR3 is CASSKNPAVYYNEQFF. CDR3 bases: TGTGCCAGCAGCAAAAATCCAGCGGTCTACTACAATGAGCAGTTCTTC. This sequence joins TRBV3-1 (or the pseudogene TRBV3-2) and TRBJ2-1; weak D call: TRBD2 (5 bases). Per the germline V gene, CDR1 is LGHDT and CDR2 is YNNKEL (reference sequence). This CDR3 comprises 16 residues. With 5 bases removed from V and 3 bases from J, the gap between germline ends came to 17 bases.

The V call is TRBV5-6, the J call TRBJ2-7, with TRBD2 identical over 7 bases. The CDR3 contains 14 residues. V lost 4 bases, J lost 0 bases, and 4 bases stayed unmatched. The germline V gene encodes CDR1 SGHDT and CDR2 YYEEEE. CDR3 in amino acids: CASSQREVSYEQYF. The DNA of the CDR3 is TGTGCCAGCAGCCAACGGGAGGTCTCCTACGAGCAGTACTTC.

The chain uses TRBV2 and TRBJ2-7; TRBD1 matches at 8 bases. This CDR3 spans 14 amino acids. Germline trimming cut 7 bases from V and 3 bases from J; bases unmatched to any gene: 8. Germline V gene lookup returns CDR1 SNHLY and CDR2 FYNNEI. The CDR3 here is CASTRTGTNYEQYF. Written as DNA, the CDR3 is TGTGCCAGCACCCGGACAGGGACCAACTACGAGCAGTACTTC.

The chain links TRBV5-6 to TRBJ2-2, with D perhaps TRBD2 (6 bases). Trimming pared 1 base from V and 6 bases from J, leaving 16 bases between. The germline V gene has CDR1 SGHDT and CDR2 YYEEEE. This CDR3 is built from 16 residues. CDR3 sequence reads: CASSLINRDSPGELFF. CDR3 sequence (DNA): TGTGCCAGCAGCTTGATCAACCGGGACTCTCCCGGGGAGCTGTTTTTT.

V usage is TRBV19 and J usage is TRBJ1-5, with D unclear. This CDR3 is 14 amino acids long. Trimming stripped 0 bases from V and 7 bases from J, with 10 bases between. The germline V gene encodes CDR1 LNHDA and CDR2 SQIVND (reference sequence). The CDR3 DNA is TGTGCCAGTAGTATAGAATTATCACGGCAGCCCCAGCATTTT. This encodes CASSIELSRQPQHF. The whole variable domain, remainder taken from reference TRBV19 and TRBJ1-5, is DGGITQSPKYLFRKEGQNVTLSCEQNLNHDAMYWYRQDPGQGLRLIYYSQIVNDFQKGDIAEGYSVSREKKESFPLTVTSAQKNPTAFYLCASSIELSRQPQHFGDGTRLSIL.

The chain couples TRBV19 to TRBJ2-1; possibly TRBD2 for D (6 bases). From germline, CDR1 is LNHDA and CDR2 SQIVND (reference sequence). V shed 7 bases and J shed 6 bases, with 19 bases lying between them. The CDR3 runs 15 residues. The CDR3 here is CASTGDPAAGNEQFF. The CDR3 region has the DNA TGTGCCAGTACGGGGGACCCGGCCGCCGGCAATGAGCAGTTCTTC.

The gene calls are TRBV3-1 (or the pseudogene TRBV3-2) and TRBJ1-4; 7 nucleotides align to TRBD1. Germline lookup yields CDR1 LGHDT and CDR2 YNNKEL (reference sequence). The J segment lost 4 bases and the V segment lost 4 bases, leaving 6 bases of the junction unmatched. There are 15 residues in the CDR3. The CDR3: CASSPWGQINEKLFF. The CDR3 DNA follows: TGTGCCAGCAGCCCCTGGGGACAGATTAATGAAAAACTGTTTTTT.

This clone was picked up a small number of times. CDR3 sequence (DNA): TGTGCCAGCAGTGAACTCTGGACTAGATCTGTGGTGACCCAGTACTTC. Translated, it gives CASSELWTRSVVTQYF. The chain joins TRBV6-1 to TRBJ2-5; TRBD2 aligns across 7 bases. V lost 2 bases and J lost 7; bases outside the gene matches: 13. CDR3 size: 16 residues. CDR1 is MNHNS and CDR2 is SASEGT in the germline V gene.

This clone was seen once. The chain has TRBV6-5 and TRBJ1-4; D ambiguous. The V end was cut by 4 bases, the J end by 8 bases, with 20 bases between. Germline CDR1 is MNHEY and CDR2 is SVGAGI. The CDR3 runs to 16 residues. DNA of the CDR3: TGTGCCAGCAGTTTCCACCCCGGAAACAGAGAGGAAAAACTGTTTTTT. This gives the protein CASSFHPGNREEKLFF.

The chain combines TRBV15 with TRBJ1-1; 8 bases are shared with TRBD1. The CDR3 spans 19 residues. The V segment lost 0 bases and the J segment 0 bases; nucleotides outside the gene matches: 12. The germline V gene has CDR1 LNHNV and CDR2 YYDKDF (reference sequence). The CDR3 reads CATSRDLSPRQGMNTEAFF. In DNA, the CDR3 is TGTGCCACCAGCAGAGATCTTTCCCCTCGACAGGGGATGAACACTGAAGCTTTCTTT. Based on the CDR3 plus reference TRBV15 and TRBJ1-1, the full variable domain is DAMVIQNPRYQVTQFGKPVTLSCSQTLNHNVMYWYQQKSSQAPKLLFHYYDKDFNNEADTPDNFQSRRPNTSFCFLDIRSPGLGDTAMYLCATSRDLSPRQGMNTEAFFGQGTRLTVV.

V usage is TRBV4-1 and J usage is TRBJ2-1; perhaps TRBD1 as D (6 bases). CDR3 length: 17 amino acids. V shed 4 bases and J shed 0 bases, with 16 bases lying between them. CDR1 is MGHRA, CDR2 YSYEKL, per germline. In DNA form, the CDR3 reads TGCGCCAGCAGCCCGTGGACAGCAACGAGCTCCTACAATGAGCAGTTCTTC. Its translation: CASSPWTATSSYNEQFF.

This chain joins TRBV29-1 and TRBJ2-1; possibly TRBD2 for D (6 bases). Trimming removed 7 bases at V and 1 base at J, with 14 bases between. This CDR3 contains 14 residues. Germline V lookup: CDR1 SQVTM, CDR2 ANQGSEA. The CDR3 DNA sequence: TGCAGCGCTGGGCCCGGAGGGTCCTACAATGAGCAGTTCTTC. This encodes CSAGPGGSYNEQFF.

The genes are TRBV2 and TRBJ1-2; D may be TRBD1 (5 bases). CDR3 length equals 15 residues. Germline assignment: CDR1 SNHLY and CDR2 FYNNEI. Trimming pared 7 bases from V and 1 base from J, leaving 16 bases between. As DNA, the CDR3 is TGTGCCAGCAACCCCGGGGGACGGAATAACTATGGCTACACCTTC. Encoded protein: CASNPGGRNNYGYTF.

The chain couples TRBV12-3 or TRBV12-4 to TRBJ1-2; 8 bases align to TRBD1. Trimming cost V 6 bases and J 8 bases; bases outside gene matches: 8. There are 13 residues in the CDR3. CDR3: CASRLQGVGGYTF. CDR3 nucleotide sequence: TGTGCCAGCAGGCTACAGGGGGTTGGCGGCTACACCTTC.

V and J are TRBV18 and TRBJ1-3; D is ambiguous. Between the trimmed V and J ends, which lost 1 base and 0 bases, there was a span of 4 bases. The CDR3 length is 14 residues. Germline V gene sequence: CDR1 KGHSH, CDR2 LQKENI. The CDR3 DNA follows: TGTGCCAGCTCACCACTCAGCTCTGGAAACACCATATATTTT. Encoded protein: CASSPLSSGNTIYF. The whole variable domain, filled in from reference TRBV18 and TRBJ1-3, reads NAGVMQNPRHLVRRRGQEARLRCSPMKGHSHVYWYRQLPEEGLKFMVYLQKENIIDESGMPKERFSAEFPKEGPSILRIQQVVRGDSAAYFCASSPLSSGNTIYFGEGSWLTVV.

V gene TRBV28 combines with J gene TRBJ2-6; possible D gene TRBD1, 5 bases. Per germline, CDR1 MDHEN and CDR2 SYDVKM. The CDR3 totals 14 residues. V gave up 6 bases and J gave up 2 bases, with 8 bases separating them. CDR3 sequence (DNA): TGTGCCAGCAGGGAACAGGCTGGGGCCAACGTCCTGACTTTC. Protein: CASREQAGANVLTF. Full variable domain (outside the CDR3, taken from reference TRBV28 and TRBJ2-6): DVKVTQSSRYLVKRTGEKVFLECVQDMDHENMFWYRQDPGLGLRLIYFSYDVKMKEKGDIPEGYSVSREKKERFSLILESASTNQTSMYLCASREQAGANVLTFGAGSRLTVL.

The gene calls are TRBV5-1 and TRBJ2-3; D remains ambiguous. CDR3 size: 15 residues. Germline assignment: CDR1 SGHRS and CDR2 YFSETQ. The V end lost 0 bases, the J end lost 2 bases, and 10 bases lay between the germline ends. The CDR3 sequence: CASSLEAGFTDTQYF. In DNA form, the CDR3 reads TGCGCCAGCAGCTTGGAGGCAGGCTTCACAGATACGCAGTATTTT.

The chain links TRBV19 to TRBJ2-2; TRBD2 agrees at 7 bases. Trimming removed 5 bases from V and 3 bases from J; junction bases left unmatched: 9. From germline, CDR1 is LNHDA and CDR2 SQIVND (reference sequence). This CDR3 has 16 residues. The CDR3 nucleotides are TGTGCCAGTAGTCCAGGACTAGGGGTGTACACCGGGGAGCTGTTTTTT. Amino acid sequence: CASSPGLGVYTGELFF.

The chain employs TRBV2 and TRBJ2-5; 10 bases match TRBD2. Losses at the gene ends were 4 bases for V and 3 bases for J; bases not matched to a gene: 5. The CDR3 extends over 15 amino acids. Looked up from germline, CDR1 is SNHLY and CDR2 is FYNNEI. The CDR3 region has the DNA TGTGCCAGCAGTGTGTCTACTAGCGGGAAAGAGACCCAGTACTTC. Translation gives CASSVSTSGKETQYF.

The V call is TRBV6-2 or TRBV6-3, the J call TRBJ1-2, with 9 bases fitting TRBD1. This CDR3 contains 14 residues. In germline, CDR1 is MNHEY, CDR2 SVGEGT. After removal of 5 bases from V and 10 bases from J, the junction contained 11 bases not matched to a gene. CDR3: CASSTPGQGFVYTF. Here the CDR3 DNA reads TGTGCCAGCAGTACCCCGGGACAGGGATTTGTCTACACCTTC.

This clone was seen just once. The chain uses TRBV11-3 and TRBJ2-3, with D tentatively TRBD1 (6 bases). The CDR3 totals 15 residues. The V and J ends lost 6 bases and 4 bases respectively, with 17 bases between them. CDR1 and CDR2 from the germline V gene are SGHNT and YENEEA. CDR3: CASSSTFRGSDTQYF. The CDR3 coding sequence is TGTGCCAGCAGTTCGACCTTCAGGGGATCAGATACGCAGTATTTT.

The chain carries TRBV11-1 and TRBJ2-7, with 7 positions matching TRBD1. The CDR3 runs 13 residues. Germline V lookup: CDR1 SGHAT, CDR2 FQDESV (reference sequence). V shed 5 bases, J shed 1 base, and the junction held 2 bases outside the gene matches. Written as DNA, the CDR3 is TGTGCCAGCAGCAGGGGACAGTCCTACGAGCAGTACTTC. Its translation is CASSRGQSYEQYF.

CDR3 protein: CASSQAGQEETQYF. CDR3 in DNA: TGTGCCAGCAGCCAAGCGGGACAGGAAGAGACCCAGTACTTC. This chain connects TRBV4-2 to TRBJ2-5; TRBD1 matches at 8 bases. CDR3 length: 14 residues. Germline assignment: CDR1 LGHNA and CDR2 YNFKEQ. The V and J ends lost 1 base and 3 bases, in that order; junction bases with no gene match: 1.

The chain joins TRBV3-1 (or the pseudogene TRBV3-2) to TRBJ1-2, with a weak D call TRBD1 (6 bases). V dropped 1 base and J dropped 8 bases, with 14 bases sitting between them. The CDR3 has 14 residues. Germline-derived CDR1 and CDR2 are LGHDT and YNNKEL (reference sequence). The CDR3 loop is CASSQVWQGYGYTF. The CDR3 nucleotides are TGTGCCAGCAGCCAAGTATGGCAGGGGTACGGCTACACCTTC.

This clone was recorded only once. CDR3 sequence: CASSQSGETQYF. CDR3 bases: TGTGCCAGCAGCCAATCGGGGGAGACCCAGTACTTC. The gene calls are TRBV5-6 and TRBJ2-5; TRBD2 might be the D (5 bases). The length of the CDR3 is 12 residues. Trimming cost V 4 bases and J 5 bases, with 9 bases left between them. The germline CDR1 and CDR2 sequences are SGHDT and YYEEEE.